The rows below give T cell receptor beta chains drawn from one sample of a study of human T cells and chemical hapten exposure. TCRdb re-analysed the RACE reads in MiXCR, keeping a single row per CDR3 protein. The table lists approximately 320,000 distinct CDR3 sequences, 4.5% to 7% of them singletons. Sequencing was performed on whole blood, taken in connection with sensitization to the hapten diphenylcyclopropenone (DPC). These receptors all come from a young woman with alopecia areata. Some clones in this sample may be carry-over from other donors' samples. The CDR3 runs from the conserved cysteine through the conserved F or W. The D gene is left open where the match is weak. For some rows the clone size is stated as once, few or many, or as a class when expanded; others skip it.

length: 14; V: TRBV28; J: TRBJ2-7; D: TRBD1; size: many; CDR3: CASSLWDRPYEQYF; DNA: TGTGCCAGCAGTTTATGGGACAGGCCCTACGAGCAGTACTTC
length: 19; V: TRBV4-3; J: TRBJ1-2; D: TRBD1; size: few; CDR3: CASSQRVGQGPRVNYGYTF; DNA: TGCGCCAGCAGCCAGAGGGTTGGACAGGGGCCCCGCGTTAACTATGGCTACACCTTC
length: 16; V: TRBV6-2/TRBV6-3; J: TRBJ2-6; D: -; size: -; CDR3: CATQGTPSSGANVLTF; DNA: TGTGCCACCCAAGGGACACCCAGCTCTGGGGCCAACGTCCTGACTTTC
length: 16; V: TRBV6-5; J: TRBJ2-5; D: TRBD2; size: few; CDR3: CASSYYGAGVVETQYF; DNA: TGTGCCAGCAGTTATTACGGAGCGGGGGTGGTAGAGACCCAGTACTTC
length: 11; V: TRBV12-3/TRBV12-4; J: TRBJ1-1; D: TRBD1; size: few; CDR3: CASKGQTEAFF; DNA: TGTGCCAGCAAGGGACAGACTGAAGCTTTCTTT
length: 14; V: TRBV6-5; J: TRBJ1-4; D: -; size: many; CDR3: CASSYSMAGEKLFF; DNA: TGTGCCAGCAGTTACTCGATGGCAGGAGAAAAACTGTTTTTT
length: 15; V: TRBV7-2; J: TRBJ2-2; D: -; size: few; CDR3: CASSLTQGPTGELFF; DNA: TGTGCCAGCAGCTTAACACAGGGACCCACCGGGGAGCTGTTTTTT
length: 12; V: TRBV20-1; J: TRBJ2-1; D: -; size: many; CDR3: CSATGQGNEQFF; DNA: TGCAGTGCCACCGGCCAGGGGAACGAGCAGTTCTTC
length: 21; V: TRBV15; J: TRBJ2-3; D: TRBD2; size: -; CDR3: CATSRGPLGLAGGLNTDTQYF; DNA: TGTGCCACCAGCAGAGGACCCCTTGGACTAGCGGGGGGGCTTAACACAGATACGCAGTATTTT
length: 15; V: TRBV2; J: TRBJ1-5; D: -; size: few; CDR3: CASSGEGRHNQPQHF; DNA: TGTGCCAGCAGTGGCGAGGGGCGGCACAATCAGCCCCAGCATTTT
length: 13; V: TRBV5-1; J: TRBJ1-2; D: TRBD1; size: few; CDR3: CASSWGTDYGYTF; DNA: TGCGCCAGCAGCTGGGGGACAGACTATGGCTACACCTTC
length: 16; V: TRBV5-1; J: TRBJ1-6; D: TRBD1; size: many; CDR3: CASSGGPTGKNSPLHF; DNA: TGCGCCAGCAGCGGGGGGCCGACAGGGAAAAATTCACCCCTCCACTTT
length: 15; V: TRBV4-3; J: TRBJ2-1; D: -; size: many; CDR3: CASSQEDGSPQEQFF; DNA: TGCGCCAGCAGCCAAGAAGATGGTAGCCCCCAAGAGCAGTTCTTC
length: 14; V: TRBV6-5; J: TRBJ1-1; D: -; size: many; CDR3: CASSYTPWYTEAFF; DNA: TGTGCCAGCAGTTATACGCCGTGGTACACTGAAGCTTTCTTT
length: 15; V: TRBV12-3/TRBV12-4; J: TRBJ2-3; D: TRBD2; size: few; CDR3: CASLDTAGLGYTQYF; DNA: TGTGCCAGCCTAGATACAGCGGGGTTAGGGTATACGCAGTATTTT
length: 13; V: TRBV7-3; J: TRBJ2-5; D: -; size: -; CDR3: CASSFARDETQHF; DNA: TGTGCCAGCAGCTTCGCTAGGGACGAGACCCAGCACTTC
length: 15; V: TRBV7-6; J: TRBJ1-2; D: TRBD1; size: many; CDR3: CASSSTGQGAYGYTF; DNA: TGTGCCAGCAGCTCGACCGGACAGGGGGCCTATGGCTACACCTTC
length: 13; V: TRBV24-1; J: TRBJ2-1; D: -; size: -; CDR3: CATSDGNEDEQFF; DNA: TGTGCCACCAGTGATGGGAATGAAGATGAGCAGTTCTTC
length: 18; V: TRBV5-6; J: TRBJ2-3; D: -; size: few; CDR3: CASSQQKDIGQNRDTQYF; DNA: TGTGCCAGCAGCCAACAGAAAGATATAGGCCAGAACCGAGATACGCAGTATTTT
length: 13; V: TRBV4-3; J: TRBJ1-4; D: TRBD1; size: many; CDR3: CASSRDRVEKLFF; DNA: TGCGCCAGCAGCCGGGACAGGGTAGAAAAACTGTTTTTT
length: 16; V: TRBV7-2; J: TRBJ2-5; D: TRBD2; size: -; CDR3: CASSLARAGGQETQYF; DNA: TGTGCCAGCAGCTTAGCGCGGGCGGGGGGCCAAGAGACCCAGTACTTC
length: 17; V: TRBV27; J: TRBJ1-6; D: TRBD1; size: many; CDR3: CASRTKIYRGLNSPLHF; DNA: TGTGCCAGCAGAACTAAAATTTACAGGGGCCTTAATTCACCCCTCCACTTT
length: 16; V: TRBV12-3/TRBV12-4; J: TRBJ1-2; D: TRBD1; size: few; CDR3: CASTQTGAASNYGYTF; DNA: TGTGCCAGCACCCAGACAGGGGCTGCATCTAACTATGGCTACACCTTC
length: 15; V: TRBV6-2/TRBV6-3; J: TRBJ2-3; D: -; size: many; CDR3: CASSYSSTGPDTQYF; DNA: TGTGCCAGCAGTTACTCGTCCACTGGGCCGGATACGCAGTATTTT
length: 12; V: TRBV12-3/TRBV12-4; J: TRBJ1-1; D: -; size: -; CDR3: CASTPRNTEAFF; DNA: TGTGCCAGCACCCCGAGGAACACTGAAGCTTTCTTT
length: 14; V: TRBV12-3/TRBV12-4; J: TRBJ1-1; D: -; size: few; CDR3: CASSFSAGLTEAFF; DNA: TGTGCCAGCAGTTTTTCGGCAGGGCTCACTGAAGCTTTCTTT
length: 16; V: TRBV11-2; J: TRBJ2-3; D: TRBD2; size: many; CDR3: CASSPDSGGPTDTQYF; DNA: TGTGCCAGCAGCCCAGATAGCGGGGGGCCCACAGATACGCAGTATTTT
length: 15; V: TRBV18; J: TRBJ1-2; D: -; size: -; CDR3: CASSPPLAHRDGYTF; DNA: TGTGCCAGCTCACCACCTCTAGCGCACAGGGATGGCTACACCTTC
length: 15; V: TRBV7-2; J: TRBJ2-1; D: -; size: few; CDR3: CASSSRDGSYNEQFF; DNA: TGTGCCAGCAGCTCCCGGGACGGATCCTACAATGAGCAGTTCTTC
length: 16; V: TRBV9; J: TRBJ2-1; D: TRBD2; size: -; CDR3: CASSVAQRGGYNEQFF; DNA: TGTGCCAGCAGCGTAGCCCAGCGGGGGGGCTATAATGAGCAGTTCTTC
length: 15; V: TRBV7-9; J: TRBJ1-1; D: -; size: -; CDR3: CASSLAGPRNTEAFF; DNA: TGTGCCAGCAGCTTAGCGGGACCCCGGAACACTGAAGCTTTCTTT
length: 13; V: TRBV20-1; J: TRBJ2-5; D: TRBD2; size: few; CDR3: CSAETGGQETQYF; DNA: TGCAGTGCTGAAACGGGGGGGCAAGAGACCCAGTACTTC
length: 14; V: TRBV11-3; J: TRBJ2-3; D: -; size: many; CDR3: CASSLMNGPDTQYF; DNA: TGTGCCAGCAGCTTAATGAATGGCCCTGATACGCAGTATTTT
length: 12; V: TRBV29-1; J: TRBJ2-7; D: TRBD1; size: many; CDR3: CSVHGTGYEQYF; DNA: TGCAGCGTCCATGGGACAGGTTACGAGCAGTACTTC
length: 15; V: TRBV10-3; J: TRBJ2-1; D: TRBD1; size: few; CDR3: CAISEVGGRDNEQFF; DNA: TGTGCCATCAGTGAGGTAGGGGGCCGAGACAATGAGCAGTTCTTC
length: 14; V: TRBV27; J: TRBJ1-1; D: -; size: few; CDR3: CASSFRGFDTEAFF; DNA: TGTGCCAGCAGTTTTCGGGGGTTCGACACTGAAGCTTTCTTT
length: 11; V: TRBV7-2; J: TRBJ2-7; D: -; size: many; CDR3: CASSYTSWQYF; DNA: TGTGCCAGCAGCTATACATCGTGGCAGTACTTC